This note documents a single T cell receptor (beta chain) sequence. The target antigen is unknown. The data belong to a study of cytotoxic CD8 clonotypes in ibrutinib-treated CLL. General observations from the study: While tracking circulating CD8+ T-cell counts, baseline clonality exceeded that of age-matched healthy donors.

TCRdb keeps only in-frame clones here, not all; method: immunoSEQ multiplex PCR. The sample holds roughly 250,000 clones, under 75% seen once. The receptor's source is a human donor with chronic lymphocytic leukemia. The sequenced sample was PBMCs, obtained after 24 months of ibrutinib treatment.

CDR3 DNA: TGTGCCAGCAGTCGAGGGCGGGACTCTCGCGAGCAGTACTTC. Its protein is CASSRGRDSREQYF. The chain uses TRBV9 and TRBJ2-7, with a weak D call TRBD2 (6 bases). V shed 5 bases and J shed 6 bases, with 18 bases lying between them. The CDR3 is 14 amino acids. Germline CDR1 reads SGDLS; CDR2 reads YYNGEE.